These 17 T cell receptor beta chains originate from one sample sequenced in a study of T cell responses to AZD1222 COVID-19 vaccine. The data were produced by immunoSEQ multiplex PCR, yet TCRdb's version contains in-frame clones alone and is incomplete. The sample has 200,000 to 250,000 clones, approximately 94% seen once. Sequenced material: peripheral blood, taken on day 0 of MenACWY control vaccination. These receptors all stem from an adult in good health.

The V call is TRBV30, the J call TRBJ2-7; 10 bases align to TRBD2. The CDR3 covers 14 residues. Trimming cost V 4 bases and J 1 base; bases outside gene matches: 4. Germline CDR1 and CDR2: GTSNPN and SVGIG (reference sequence). The CDR3 region has the DNA TGTGCCTGGAATAGCGGGGGGCATTCCTACGAGCAGTACTTC. Amino acids: CAWNSGGHSYEQYF.

This sequence joins TRBV7-2 and TRBJ1-4, with D hard to call. This CDR3 comprises 15 residues. V lost 1 base, J lost 0 bases, and 6 bases lay in between. Per the germline V gene, CDR1 is SGHTA and CDR2 is FQGNSA. CDR3 in DNA: TGTGCCAGCAGCTTAGACGGGGCAACTAATGAAAAACTGTTTTTT. Protein product: CASSLDGATNEKLFF.

V usage is TRBV19 and J usage is TRBJ1-1, with D possibly being TRBD1 (6 bases). This CDR3 contains 14 residues. Germline loops: CDR1 LNHDA, CDR2 SQIVND (reference sequence). The germline V and J ends were trimmed by 7 bases and 0 bases, with 12 bases remaining between them. CDR3 protein: CASIGGRLNTEAFF. In DNA, the CDR3 is TGTGCCAGTATAGGGGGGCGGCTGAACACTGAAGCTTTCTTT.

The CDR3 sequence is CASSPALPGAGSPLHF. In nucleotides, the CDR3 is TGTGCCAGCAGCCCGGCCCTACCAGGGGCGGGTTCACCCCTCCACTTT. The V call is TRBV3-1 (or the pseudogene TRBV3-2), the J call TRBJ1-6, with D perhaps TRBD1 (6 bases). In germline, CDR1 is LGHDT, CDR2 YNNKEL (reference sequence). The CDR3 consists of 16 residues. V lost 4 bases and J 9 bases, leaving 19 bases between the germline ends.

In its sample, this clone was seen once. J is TRBJ1-3 and V is TRBV5-6; D remains ambiguous. The CDR3 is 14 residues long. Trimming cost V 5 bases and J 0 bases, with 9 bases left between them. CDR1 is SGHDT and CDR2 is YYEEEE in the germline V gene. In nucleotides, the CDR3 is TGTGCCAGCAGTTCCAGACGCTCTGGAAACACCATATATTTT. Translated, it gives CASSSRRSGNTIYF. Full variable domain (missing parts from reference TRBV5-6 and TRBJ1-3): DAGVTQSPTHLIKTRGQQVTLRCSPKSGHDTVSWYQQALGQGPQFIFQYYEEEERQRGNFPDRFSGHQFPNYSSELNVNALLLGDSALYLCASSSRRSGNTIYFGEGSWLTVV.

The chain uses TRBV15 and TRBJ1-4; D call uncertain. The V end lost 1 base, the J end lost 4 bases, and 10 bases lay between the germline ends. This CDR3 spans 15 amino acids. Germline CDR1 LNHNV, CDR2 YYDKDF (reference sequence). This chain's CDR3 is CATSRVRGHNEKLFF. In DNA form, the CDR3 reads TGTGCCACCAGCAGAGTCCGGGGTCATAATGAAAAACTGTTTTTT. Looking up the rest from reference TRBV15 and TRBJ1-4 gives the full variable domain: DAMVIQNPRYQVTQFGKPVTLSCSQTLNHNVMYWYQQKSSQAPKLLFHYYDKDFNNEADTPDNFQSRRPNTSFCFLDIRSPGLGDTAMYLCATSRVRGHNEKLFFGSGTQLSVL.

The V call is TRBV19, the J call TRBJ1-5, with D uncertain. Trimming took off 3 bases at V and 3 bases at J, with 6 bases between the two ends. Germline V lookup: CDR1 LNHDA, CDR2 SQIVND (reference sequence). This CDR3 region has 13 residues. The chain's CDR3 is CASSILINQPQHF. For the CDR3, the DNA is TGTGCCAGTAGTATTCTGATCAATCAGCCCCAGCATTTT. The whole variable domain, remainder taken from reference TRBV19 and TRBJ1-5, is DGGITQSPKYLFRKEGQNVTLSCEQNLNHDAMYWYRQDPGQGLRLIYYSQIVNDFQKGDIAEGYSVSREKKESFPLTVTSAQKNPTAFYLCASSILINQPQHFGDGTRLSIL.

The V gene is TRBV30, the J gene TRBJ1-2; D uncertain. The CDR3 length is 15 residues. CDR1 is GTSNPN and CDR2 is SVGIG in the germline V gene (reference sequence). The V gene lost 2 bases and the J gene lost 9 bases, with 22 bases spanning the gap. CDR3 bases: TGTGCCTGGAGTTTCTCTCGCCGAAAGCCCTACCGCTACACCTTC. This codes for CAWSFSRRKPYRYTF.

The chain combines TRBV5-1 with TRBJ2-3; 10 nucleotides align to TRBD2. V dropped 3 bases and J dropped 7; count of bases not matched to a gene: 5. The CDR3 has 14 residues. Germline lookup yields CDR1 SGHRS and CDR2 YFSETQ. CDR3 region: CASSSLAGVNTQYF. CDR3 in DNA: TGCGCCAGCAGCTCGCTAGCGGGGGTTAATACGCAGTATTTT.

The chain joins TRBV2 to TRBJ1-1; a weak D match, TRBD1 (6 bases). V was shortened by 7 bases and J by 6 bases, with 12 bases between the two germline ends. The V gene's germline CDR1 is SNHLY and CDR2 FYNNEI. The CDR3 sequence is 12 residues long. The CDR3 nucleotides are TGTGCCAGCATACGGGGGGGCGCTGAAGCTTTCTTT. Translated, it gives CASIRGGAEAFF. The full variable domain, in which reference TRBV2 and TRBJ1-1 provide the parts outside the CDR3, is EPEVTQTPSHQVTQMGQEVILRCVPISNHLYFYWYRQILGQKVEFLVSFYNNEISEKSEIFDDQFSVERPDGSNFTLKIRSTKLEDSAMYFCASIRGGAEAFFGQGTRLTVV.

The CDR3 sequence is CASQPNRAYGYTF. In nucleotides, the CDR3 is TGTGCCAGCCAACCGAACAGGGCCTACGGCTACACCTTC. V and J are TRBV2 and TRBJ1-2; the D gene is possibly TRBD1 (6 bases). The germline gives CDR1 SNHLY, CDR2 FYNNEI. Deletions cut 8 bases from V and 8 bases from J, with 18 bases between. The CDR3 runs 13 residues.

This chain joins TRBV7-9 and TRBJ2-3, with D tentatively TRBD2 (6 bases). V dropped 1 base and J dropped 7 bases, with 12 bases sitting between them. The CDR3 sequence is 14 residues long. In germline, CDR1 is SEHNR, CDR2 FQNEAQ (reference sequence). Written as DNA, the CDR3 is TGTGCCAGCAGCTTAGGGGGGGATTGGAATACGCAGTATTTT. Its protein is CASSLGGDWNTQYF.

The genes are TRBV4-1 and TRBJ1-1; no clear D gene. Germline loops: CDR1 MGHRA, CDR2 YSYEKL. V lost 0 bases to trimming and J lost 6 bases, with 11 bases between them. The CDR3 spans 14 residues. The CDR3 DNA is TGCGCCAGCAGCCAAGATTGGATCACGGCTGAAGCTTTCTTT. Translation gives CASSQDWITAEAFF.

The V and J genes are TRBV6-5 and TRBJ1-5, with D tentatively TRBD1 (5 bases). Trimming left V 5 bases short and J 6 bases short, with 11 bases between. From germline, CDR1 is MNHEY and CDR2 SVGAGI. CDR3 length: 13 amino acids. DNA for the CDR3: TGTGCCAGCAGTCTAACCGGGGGTCAGCCCCAGCATTTT. Translating gives CASSLTGGQPQHF.

The CDR3 spells CASSFDSNQPQHF. CDR3 sequence (DNA): TGTGCCAGCAGCTTTGACAGCAATCAGCCCCAGCATTTT. The chain recombines TRBV9 with TRBJ1-5; D unclear. This CDR3 spans 13 amino acids. Trimming stripped 4 bases from V and 1 base from J, with 6 bases between. Germline lookup yields CDR1 SGDLS and CDR2 YYNGEE.

V gene TRBV4-1 combines with J gene TRBJ2-5, with TRBD1 as a possible D gene (6 bases). Germline CDR1 reads MGHRA; CDR2 reads YSYEKL. The V gene lost 0 bases and the J gene lost 5 bases, with 13 bases spanning the gap. This CDR3 spans 15 amino acids. The CDR3 region is CASSQEGAIGETQYF. The CDR3 coding sequence is TGCGCCAGCAGCCAAGAGGGGGCGATTGGTGAGACCCAGTACTTC.

This clone was observed a few times. The CDR3 nucleotides are TGTGCCAGCACCCGGACAGGGGAGGGTGGCTACACCTTC. It encodes CASTRTGEGGYTF. The gene calls are TRBV6-5 and TRBJ1-2; 9 positions match TRBD1. The V segment lost 7 bases and the J segment 7 bases; nucleotides outside the gene matches: 7. There are 13 residues in the CDR3. The germline CDR1 and CDR2 sequences are MNHEY and SVGAGI.